This T cell receptor (beta chain) was retrieved from a study of blood T cell repertoires in COVID-19. In the study overall: PBMCs, B-cell-depleted T cells, or T cells provided the cDNA or gDNA that made up the material.

This CDR3 spans 14 amino acids. V lost 7 bases to trimming and J lost 2 bases, with 13 bases between them. Per germline, CDR1 SGHTA and CDR2 FQGNSA. Measured with immunoSEQ multiplex PCR; TCRdb has only the in-frame clones, and not every one. The sample records about 200,000 clones, around nine tenths being singletons. Material for sequencing was peripheral blood. V and J are TRBV7-2 and TRBJ2-3; no clear D gene. This clonotype was obtained from a man between 60 and 70 years old who had recovered from COVID-19. CDR3 residues: CASTPQASTDTQYF. For the CDR3, the DNA is TGTGCCAGCACCCCTCAAGCGTCCACAGATACGCAGTATTTT.